This T cell receptor (beta chain) was recorded in a study of blood T cell repertoires in COVID-19. Overall study context: Samples representing acute and convalescent COVID-19 were sourced from the United States, Italy and Spain. Sample material is recorded as cDNA or gDNA derived from T cells, B-cell-depleted T cells, or PBMCs.

Under the authors' procedure: Reference gene primer amplification gave estimated nucleated cell counts. Assay: immunoSEQ multiplex PCR; the TCRdb copy retains only in-frame clones and omits some. The DNA was the basis for D and trimming; V, J and clone size are from that table. In the table there are about 190,000 clones, 70% to 90% of which are singletons. Germline CDR1 and CDR2: MNHNS and SASEGT. The CDR3 covers 16 residues. The V segment lost 3 bases and the J segment 10 bases; nucleotides outside the gene matches: 14. The clonotype was recovered from a woman in her 70s with active or convalescent COVID-19. The chain joins TRBV6-1 to TRBJ1-1, with 10 bases lining up with TRBD1. Material: peripheral blood. The chain's CDR3 is CASSDPPDRGTLGAFF. Written as DNA, the CDR3 is TGTGCCAGCAGTGATCCGCCGGACAGGGGGACTTTGGGAGCTTTCTTT.